Following are 21 T cell receptor beta chains from one sample sequenced in a study of T-cell reconstitution after alpha-beta-depleted transplantation in children. Unique molecular identifiers were incorporated into the prepared TCRbeta library. From the PCR reads, TCRdb called clonotypes with MiXCR, one entry per CDR3 protein. The sample lists some 600,000 distinct CDR3 sequences, under 15% occurring once. Sample: PBMCs, mostly from graft donor cells, taken 360 days after TCRalphabeta/CD19-depleted stem cell transplant. All receptors derive from a male patient aged 5 to 17 who had a stem cell transplant for acute myeloid leukemia, so the T cells may come from the graft donor.

The chain is built from TRBV4-2 and TRBJ2-3; TRBD2 agrees at 11 bases. CDR1 and CDR2 (germline): LGHNA, YNFKEQ. CDR3 length: 17 residues. The junction had 6 bases not matched to a gene; V was cut back by 3 bases and J by 1 base. The CDR3 sequence is CASSQIMGLAGTDTQYF. The CDR3 DNA follows: TGTGCCAGCAGCCAGATTATGGGACTAGCGGGCACAGATACGCAGTATTTT.

This clonotype was picked up many times. The chain couples TRBV15 to TRBJ2-7; the D is unclear. The CDR3 totals 14 residues. Germline CDR1 reads LNHNV; CDR2 reads YYDKDF (reference sequence). Trimming removed 3 bases from V and 6 bases from J, with 15 bases in between. CDR3 sequence reads: CATSRALGRSEQYF. CDR3 DNA: TGTGCCACCAGCAGGGCCTTGGGCCGATCCGAGCAGTACTTC. Using reference TRBV15 and TRBJ2-7 for the parts outside the CDR3, the full variable domain is DAMVIQNPRYQVTQFGKPVTLSCSQTLNHNVMYWYQQKSSQAPKLLFHYYDKDFNNEADTPDNFQSRRPNTSFCFLDIRSPGLGDTAMYLCATSRALGRSEQYFGPGTRLTVT.

This clonotype was counted between two and nine times. V and J are TRBV6-2 or TRBV6-3 and TRBJ2-1; no firm D call. V shed 2 bases and J shed 6 bases, with 5 bases lying between them. This CDR3 is built from 12 residues. CDR1 and CDR2 (germline): MNHEY, SVGEGT. CDR3 amino acids: CASSYGPNEQFF. The CDR3 coding sequence is TGTGCCAGCAGTTACGGCCCCAATGAGCAGTTCTTC.

The table lists this clonotype with many counts. V is TRBV12-3 or TRBV12-4 and J is TRBJ2-7; possible D gene TRBD1, 6 bases. The CDR3 runs to 13 residues. Deletions cut 5 bases from V and 2 bases from J, with 10 bases between. CDR3 loop: CASSPGQPYEQYF. The CDR3 region has the DNA TGTGCCAGCAGTCCCGGACAGCCCTACGAGCAGTACTTC.

This clonotype was detected ten times or more. The chain recombines TRBV5-5 with TRBJ1-1; perhaps TRBD1 as D (5 bases). This CDR3 is 13 amino acids long. CDR1 and CDR2 (germline): SGHKS, YYEKEE (reference sequence). Trimming removed 6 bases at V and 3 bases at J, with 12 bases between. CDR3 in amino acids: CASTLGGDTEAFF. As DNA, the CDR3 is TGTGCCAGCACCCTCGGGGGTGACACTGAAGCTTTCTTT.

This clonotype appeared a few times. This chain uses TRBV6-1 with TRBJ2-3; TRBD2 matches at 9 bases. The CDR3 length is 14 residues. V was clipped by 6 bases and J by 0 bases; unmatched bases: 1. Germline V gives CDR1 MNHNS, CDR2 SASEGT. The CDR3 reads CASRLAGSTDTQYF. The CDR3 DNA follows: TGTGCCAGCAGGCTAGCGGGAAGCACAGATACGCAGTATTTT.

The chain carries TRBV7-8 and TRBJ1-5; D gene uncertain. Looked up from germline, CDR1 is SGHVS and CDR2 is FQNEAQ. The V end lost 5 bases, the J end lost 6 bases, and 17 bases lay between the germline ends. This CDR3 has 15 amino acids. Here the CDR3 DNA reads TGTGCCAGCAGCAGCTTCAGGTTCGGGCCTCAGCCCCAGCATTTT. It is translated as CASSSFRFGPQPQHF.

This clonotype was observed at least ten times. This sequence joins TRBV28 and TRBJ2-1; 8 nucleotides line up with TRBD1. The CDR3 runs 16 residues. V dropped 3 bases and J dropped 9; count of bases not matched to a gene: 13. CDR1 and CDR2 from the germline V gene are MDHEN and SYDVKM. CDR3 nucleotides: TGTGCCAGCAGTTTCCCATTGCAGGGGGCCCTAAGTGAGCAGTTCTTC. Protein product: CASSFPLQGALSEQFF.

This clonotype was detected ten times or more. The chain recombines TRBV6-1 with TRBJ1-5, with 8 bases that match TRBD1. The CDR3 has 15 residues. The V segment lost 5 bases and the J segment 5 bases; nucleotides outside the gene matches: 8. In germline, CDR1 is MNHNS, CDR2 SASEGT. CDR3 residues: CASSQTGAFDQPQHF. CDR3 in DNA: TGTGCCAGCAGTCAGACAGGGGCATTCGATCAGCCCCAGCATTTT.

The chain joins TRBV9 to TRBJ2-7; 7 nucleotides agree with TRBD1. Germline V gene lookup returns CDR1 SGDLS and CDR2 YYNGEE. V dropped 3 bases and J dropped 5; count of bases not matched to a gene: 8. The CDR3 runs to 14 residues. CDR3 region: CASSGQTGIHEQYF. The CDR3 bases are TGTGCCAGCAGCGGACAGACAGGGATCCACGAGCAGTACTTC.

The V call is TRBV5-4, the J call TRBJ2-5; 10 positions match TRBD2. CDR1 SGHNT and CDR2 YYREEE come from the germline V gene (reference sequence). Germline trimming cut 0 bases from V and 2 bases from J; bases unmatched to any gene: 7. This CDR3 region has 17 residues. The CDR3 DNA is TGTGCCAGCAGCTTGGGCCACCGGACTAGCGGACAAGAGACCCAGTACTTC. Its translation is CASSLGHRTSGQETQYF.

This clonotype was counted only a few times. The chain employs TRBV20-1 and TRBJ2-7; possibly TRBD1 or TRBD2 for D (5 bases each). The germline gives CDR1 DFQATT, CDR2 SNEGSKA (reference sequence). V was shortened by 3 bases and J by 3 bases, with 9 bases between the two germline ends. This CDR3 is built from 12 residues. The CDR3 loop reads CSASQGDYEQYF. The DNA for the CDR3 is TGCAGTGCTAGCCAGGGAGACTACGAGCAGTACTTC.

The V gene is TRBV7-9, the J gene TRBJ2-7, with 9 nucleotides matching TRBD1. This CDR3 spans 15 amino acids. From germline, CDR1 is SEHNR and CDR2 FQNEAQ (reference sequence). V lost 0 bases and J lost 5; bases outside the gene matches: 5. CDR3 in amino acids: CASSLARDRAHEQYF. CDR3 coding DNA: TGTGCCAGCAGCTTAGCCCGGGACAGGGCCCACGAGCAGTACTTC.

This clonotype was seen more than once but under ten times. The V call is TRBV30, the J call TRBJ2-1; D unresolved. Per germline, CDR1 GTSNPN and CDR2 SVGIG (reference sequence). The CDR3 loop spans 11 amino acids. Trimming removed 2 bases at V and 9 bases at J, with 8 bases between. The CDR3 DNA reads as TGTGCCTGGAGTCCCGGATCTGAGCAGTTCTTC. This gives the protein CAWSPGSEQFF.

This clonotype turned up a few times. The CDR3 sequence is CSVEDWGARYGYTF. The CDR3 nucleotides read TGCAGCGTTGAAGACTGGGGGGCTCGCTATGGCTACACCTTC. This chain connects TRBV29-1 to TRBJ1-2; D possibly corresponds to TRBD1 (6 bases). CDR1 SQVTM and CDR2 ANQGSEA come from the germline V gene. The CDR3 is 14 residues long. Trimming took off 0 bases at V and 4 bases at J, with 12 bases between the two ends.

The chain employs TRBV14 and TRBJ2-1; 9 bases are shared with TRBD2. This CDR3 spans 16 amino acids. Losses at the gene ends were 2 bases for V and 8 bases for J; bases not matched to a gene: 10. Germline CDR1 reads SGHDN; CDR2 reads FVKESK. The DNA of the CDR3 is TGTGCCAGCAGCCAACGGGGTAGCGGGAGAGTAGATGAGCAGTTCTTC. Its protein product is CASSQRGSGRVDEQFF.

This clonotype was seen a handful of times. The chain links TRBV5-1 to TRBJ2-4, with D tentatively TRBD2 (6 bases). V was clipped by 4 bases and J by 8 bases, with 13 bases between them. The CDR3 totals 13 residues. Germline V gives CDR1 SGHRS, CDR2 YFSETQ. CDR3 protein: CASSMGLADIQYF. The CDR3 DNA is TGCGCCAGCAGCATGGGACTTGCGGACATTCAGTACTTC. The full variable domain, in which reference TRBV5-1 and TRBJ2-4 provide the parts outside the CDR3, is KAGVTQTPRYLIKTRGQQVTLSCSPISGHRSVSWYQQTPGQGLQFLFEYFSETQRNKGNFPGRFSGRQFSNSRSEMNVSTLELGDSALYLCASSMGLADIQYFGAGTRLSVL.

This clonotype has more than one count but fewer than ten. The CDR3 sequence is CASSPGQGEETQYF. The CDR3, as DNA: TGTGCCAGCAGCCCCGGACAGGGAGAAGAGACCCAGTACTTC. The chain links TRBV12-3 or TRBV12-4 to TRBJ2-5; 8 positions agree with TRBD1. Trimming at V came to 6 bases and at J to 3 bases, leaving 6 bases not matched to a gene. The CDR3 consists of 14 residues.

This clonotype showed up just a few times. The chain recombines TRBV20-1 with TRBJ2-1; tentative D call: TRBD2 (6 bases). Looked up from germline, CDR1 is DFQATT and CDR2 is SNEGSKA (reference sequence). This CDR3 region has 12 residues. CDR3 sequence reads: CRGRPFINEQFF. The CDR3, as DNA: TGCAGGGGGAGGCCTTTTATCAATGAGCAGTTCTTC.

This chain connects TRBV5-1 to TRBJ2-7; the D is unclear. The CDR3 extends over 14 amino acids. Trimming shortened V by 0 bases and J by 4 bases, and 11 bases separated the two germline ends. Germline lookup yields CDR1 SGHRS and CDR2 YFSETQ. DNA for the CDR3: TGCGCCAGCAGCTTGGCCGAGACCTCGTACGAGCAGTACTTC. Translation gives CASSLAETSYEQYF.

This clonotype was observed at least ten times. J is TRBJ2-1 and V is TRBV5-1, with D possibly TRBD2 on 5 matching bases. Germline assignment: CDR1 SGHRS and CDR2 YFSETQ. The V gene lost 0 bases and the J gene lost 7 bases, with 20 bases spanning the gap. CDR3 size: 17 residues. The CDR3 coding sequence is TGCGCCAGCAGCTTGGGGGCTAGTGGGCTAGCCGTGAATGAGCAGTTCTTC. This codes for CASSLGASGLAVNEQFF.